This T cell receptor (beta chain) was captured by sequencing in a study of blood T cell repertoires in COVID-19. The wider study: Two negative PCRs, clearance, or symptom resolution had been documented for recovered Cohort 3 donors. Whether acute or convalescent, the COVID-19 samples came from the United States, Italy and Spain.

TCRdb's table, derived via immunoSEQ multiplex PCR, lists solely in-frame clones and lacks some. Of some 200,000 clones listed, about 90% are singletons. Per germline, CDR1 SGHTA and CDR2 FQGNSA. CDR3 length: 14 residues. V shed 2 bases, J shed 6 bases, and the junction held 7 bases outside the gene matches. Specimen: PBMCs or T cells enriched from blood (not recorded which). This sequence was found in a woman aged 45-65 years in a cohort exposed to, infected with or recovered from COVID-19 (not recorded which). The gene calls are TRBV7-2 and TRBJ2-7; 7 positions match TRBD2. The CDR3 is CASSLSTSAGEQYF. In nucleotides, the CDR3 is TGTGCCAGCAGCTTAAGTACTAGCGCGGGCGAGCAGTACTTC.